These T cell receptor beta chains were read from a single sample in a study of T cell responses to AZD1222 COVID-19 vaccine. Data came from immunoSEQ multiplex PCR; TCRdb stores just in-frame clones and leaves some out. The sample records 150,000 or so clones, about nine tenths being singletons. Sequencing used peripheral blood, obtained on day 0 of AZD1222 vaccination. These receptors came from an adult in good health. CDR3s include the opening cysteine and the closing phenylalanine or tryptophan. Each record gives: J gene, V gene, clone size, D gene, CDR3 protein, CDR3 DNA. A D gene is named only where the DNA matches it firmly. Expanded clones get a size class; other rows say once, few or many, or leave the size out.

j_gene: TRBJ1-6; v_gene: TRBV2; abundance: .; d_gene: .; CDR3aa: CASSGWQVHF; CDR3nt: TGTGCCAGCAGTGGATGGCAGGTTCACTTT
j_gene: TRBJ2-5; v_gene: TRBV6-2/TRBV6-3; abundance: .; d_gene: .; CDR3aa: CASSYLTDSQETQYF; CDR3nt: TGTGCCAGCAGTTACTTAACTGACAGCCAAGAGACCCAGTACTTC
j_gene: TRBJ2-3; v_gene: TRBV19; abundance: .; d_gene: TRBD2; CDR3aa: CASSGTSGTDTQYF; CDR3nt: TGTGCCAGTAGCGGGACTAGCGGCACAGATACGCAGTATTTT
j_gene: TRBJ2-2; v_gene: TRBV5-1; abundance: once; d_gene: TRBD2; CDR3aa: CASSLKSGSTGELFF; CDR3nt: TGCGCCAGCAGCTTGAAGAGCGGGAGCACCGGGGAGCTGTTTTTT
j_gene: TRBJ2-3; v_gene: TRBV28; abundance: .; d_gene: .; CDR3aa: CASSSIVGTQYF; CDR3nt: TGTGCCAGCAGTTCAATAGTAGGTACGCAGTATTTT
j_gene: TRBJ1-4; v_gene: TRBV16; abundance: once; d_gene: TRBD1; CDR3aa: CASSPADRVTGEKLFF; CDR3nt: TGTGCCAGCAGCCCCGCCGACAGGGTAACCGGTGAAAAACTGTTTTTT
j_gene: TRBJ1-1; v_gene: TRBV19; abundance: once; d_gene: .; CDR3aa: CASSLGANTEAFF; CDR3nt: TGTGCCAGTAGCTTGGGGGCGAACACTGAAGCTTTCTTT
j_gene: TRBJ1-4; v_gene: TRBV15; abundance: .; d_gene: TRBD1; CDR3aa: CATSRDRGGDEKLFF; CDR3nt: TGTGCCACCAGCAGAGATCGAGGGGGCGACGAAAAACTGTTTTTT
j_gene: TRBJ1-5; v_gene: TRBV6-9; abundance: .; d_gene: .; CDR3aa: CASSPQYLGEFGRDNQPQHF; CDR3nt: TGTGCCAGCAGTCCGCAATATCTGGGGGAGTTCGGAAGGGATAATCAGCCCCAGCATTTT
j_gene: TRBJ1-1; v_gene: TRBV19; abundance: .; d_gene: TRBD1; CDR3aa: CASSIGTGVTEAFF; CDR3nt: TGTGCCAGTAGTATAGGGACAGGGGTCACTGAAGCTTTCTTT
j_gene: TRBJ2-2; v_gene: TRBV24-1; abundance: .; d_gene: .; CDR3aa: CATSDLVGGDTGELFF; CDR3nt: TGTGCCACCAGTGATTTAGTTGGCGGCGACACCGGAGAGCTGTTTTTT
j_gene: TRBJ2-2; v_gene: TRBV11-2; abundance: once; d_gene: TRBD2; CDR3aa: CASSERTSGGSNTGELFF; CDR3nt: TGTGCCAGCAGCGAGCGGACTAGCGGGGGATCGAACACCGGGGAGCTGTTTTTT
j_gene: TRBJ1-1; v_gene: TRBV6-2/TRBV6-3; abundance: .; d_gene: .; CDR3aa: CASSYSAEGSTEAFF; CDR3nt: TGTGCCAGCAGTTACTCTGCGGAAGGGAGCACTGAAGCTTTCTTT
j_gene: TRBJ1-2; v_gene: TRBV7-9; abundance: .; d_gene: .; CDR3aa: CASSADTGRPGYTF; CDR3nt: TGTGCCAGCAGCGCAGACACAGGGAGACCTGGCTACACCTTC
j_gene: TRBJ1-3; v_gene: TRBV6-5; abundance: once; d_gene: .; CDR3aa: CASSYSGRENTIYF; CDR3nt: TGTGCCAGCAGTTACTCCGGCAGGGAAAACACCATATATTTT
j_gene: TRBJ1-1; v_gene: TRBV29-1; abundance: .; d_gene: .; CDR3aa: CSARTDRSNTEAFF; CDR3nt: TGCAGCGCTCGGACAGACCGATCGAACACTGAAGCTTTCTTT
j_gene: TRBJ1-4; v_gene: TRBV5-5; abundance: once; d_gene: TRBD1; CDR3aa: CASSPGQGSEKLFF; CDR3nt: TGTGCCAGCAGCCCGGGACAGGGGAGTGAAAAACTGTTTTTT
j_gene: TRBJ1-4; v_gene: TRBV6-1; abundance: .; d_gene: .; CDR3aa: CASSVLWPGAGTNEKLFF; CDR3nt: TGTGCCAGCAGTGTACTTTGGCCAGGGGCGGGAACTAATGAAAAACTGTTTTTT
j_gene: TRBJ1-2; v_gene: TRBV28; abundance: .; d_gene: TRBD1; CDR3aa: CASREEQGINYGYTF; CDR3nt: TGTGCCAGCAGGGAAGAACAGGGGATTAACTATGGCTACACCTTC
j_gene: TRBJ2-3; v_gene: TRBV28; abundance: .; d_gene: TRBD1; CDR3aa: CASSYGSRDSPRTDTQYF; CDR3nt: TGTGCCAGCAGCTACGGGTCCCGGGACAGCCCACGCACAGATACGCAGTATTTT
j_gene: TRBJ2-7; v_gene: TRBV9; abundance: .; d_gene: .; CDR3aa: CASSPAVAYNPEQYF; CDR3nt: TGTGCCAGCAGCCCAGCGGTTGCTTATAACCCAGAGCAGTACTTC
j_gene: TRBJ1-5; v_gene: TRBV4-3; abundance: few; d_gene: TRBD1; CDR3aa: CASSQDRTGGNSNQPQHF; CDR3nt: TGCGCCAGCAGCCAAGACAGGACAGGGGGAAATAGCAATCAGCCCCAGCATTTT
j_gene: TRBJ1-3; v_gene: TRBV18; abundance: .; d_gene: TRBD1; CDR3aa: CASSPQDRVLSSGNTIYF; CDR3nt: TGTGCCAGCTCACCACAGGACAGGGTCCTAAGCTCTGGAAACACCATATATTTT
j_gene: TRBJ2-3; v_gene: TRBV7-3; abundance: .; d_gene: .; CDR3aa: CASSSSAVTDTQYF; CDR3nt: TGTGCCAGCAGCTCCAGCGCCGTCACAGATACGCAGTATTTT
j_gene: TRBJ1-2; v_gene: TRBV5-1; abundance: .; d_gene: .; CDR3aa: CASSPRQGRYEPYGYTF; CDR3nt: TGCGCCAGCAGCCCCCGGCAGGGGCGCTATGAACCCTATGGCTACACCTTC